The rows below give T cell receptor beta chains drawn from one sample of a study of blood T cell repertoires in COVID-19. TCRdb keeps only in-frame clones here, not all; method: immunoSEQ multiplex PCR. Counted here are 85,000 to 100,000 clones, about 71% occurring once; the ten biggest clones make up 20% to 25%. The sample consisted of peripheral blood. These receptors were taken from an older woman in a cohort sampled during active or convalescent COVID-19. The CDR3 runs from the conserved cysteine through the conserved F or W. The D gene is left open where the match is weak. A clone size is listed for some rows: how often the clone was seen (once, few, many), or a class if it is expanded.

abundance: NA; j_gene: TRBJ2-3; d_gene: NA; v_gene: TRBV29-1; CDR3nt: TGCAGCGTTGAAGGGGCAGGTTACACAGATACGCAGTATTTT; CDR3aa: CSVEGAGYTDTQYF
abundance: NA; j_gene: TRBJ2-2; d_gene: NA; v_gene: TRBV7-3; CDR3nt: TGTGCCAGCAGCCCTGACTATTACACCGGGGAGCTGTTTTTT; CDR3aa: CASSPDYYTGELFF
abundance: few; j_gene: TRBJ2-1; d_gene: TRBD1; v_gene: TRBV7-3; CDR3nt: TGTGCCAGCAGCCCGGACAGGGCGGACAATGAGCAGTTCTTC; CDR3aa: CASSPDRADNEQFF
abundance: NA; j_gene: TRBJ1-6; d_gene: TRBD1; v_gene: TRBV30; CDR3nt: TGTGCCTGGAGTGTCCCAGGGGGATTAAATTCACCCCTCCACTTT; CDR3aa: CAWSVPGGLNSPLHF
abundance: many; j_gene: TRBJ2-7; d_gene: TRBD1; v_gene: TRBV9; CDR3nt: TGTGCCAGCAGCGTAGAGCCCGCGACAGGGGCCTACGAGCAGTACTTC; CDR3aa: CASSVEPATGAYEQYF
abundance: NA; j_gene: TRBJ2-3; d_gene: TRBD2; v_gene: TRBV4-2; CDR3nt: TGTGCCAGCAGCCGGGGGACTAGCGGGGGCCTTGCCCTCACAGATACGCAGTATTTT; CDR3aa: CASSRGTSGGLALTDTQYF
abundance: NA; j_gene: TRBJ1-2; d_gene: NA; v_gene: TRBV7-2; CDR3nt: TGTGCCAGCAGCCCCGGGCGGAAGGGGCCCTATGGCTACACCTTC; CDR3aa: CASSPGRKGPYGYTF
abundance: NA; j_gene: TRBJ1-2; d_gene: NA; v_gene: TRBV7-6; CDR3nt: TGTGCCAGCAGCTTAGCAGCTCAGGGAGGCTACACCTTC; CDR3aa: CASSLAAQGGYTF
abundance: NA; j_gene: TRBJ2-4; d_gene: NA; v_gene: TRBV20-1; CDR3nt: TGCAGTGCTAGAGATGGGCAGGCCTACTTC; CDR3aa: CSARDGQAYF
abundance: NA; j_gene: TRBJ2-3; d_gene: TRBD2; v_gene: TRBV27; CDR3nt: TGTGCCAGCAGCCAAGCCGGGGGGTGGGATACGCAGTATTTT; CDR3aa: CASSQAGGWDTQYF
abundance: few; j_gene: TRBJ1-2; d_gene: NA; v_gene: TRBV19; CDR3nt: TGTGCCAGTAGTACAGGGTCTAACCCATATGGCTACACCTTC; CDR3aa: CASSTGSNPYGYTF
abundance: NA; j_gene: TRBJ1-5; d_gene: TRBD1; v_gene: TRBV5-1; CDR3nt: TGCGCCAGCAGCAGGACAGGACAACACAATCAGCCCCAGCATTTT; CDR3aa: CASSRTGQHNQPQHF
abundance: NA; j_gene: TRBJ1-6; d_gene: TRBD1; v_gene: TRBV9; CDR3nt: TGTGCCAGCAGCGGGACAGGGTCACCCCTCCACTTT; CDR3aa: CASSGTGSPLHF